These T cell receptor beta chains were read from a single sample in a study of T cell responses to AZD1222 COVID-19 vaccine. TCRdb keeps only in-frame clones here, not all; method: immunoSEQ multiplex PCR. This sample has 100,000 to 150,000 clones, with around 88% found just once. Sequenced here: peripheral blood, sampled on day 0 of AZD1222 vaccination. The receptors originated from an adult in good health. CDR3s include the opening cysteine and the closing phenylalanine or tryptophan. A D gene is named only where the DNA matches it firmly. Rows may omit the clone size; those that give it use once, few, many or a size class.

abundance,v_gene,j_gene,d_gene,len,CDR3nt,CDR3aa
NA,TRBV15,TRBJ1-1,TRBD1,16,TGTGCCACCAGCAGTCCCGAGGACAGGGGGGACACTGAAGCTTTCTTT,CATSSPEDRGDTEAFF
NA,TRBV5-1,TRBJ1-1,NA,14,TGCGCCAGCAGTTGGCGGGGGGCGACCACTGAAGCTTTCTTT,CASSWRGATTEAFF
once,TRBV21-1,TRBJ2-3,NA,16,TGTGCCAGCAGCAAAGTCCCCCGGGACTCTACAGATACGCAGTATTTT,CASSKVPRDSTDTQYF
NA,TRBV2,TRBJ1-2,NA,15,TGTGCCAGCAGCGAAGTACATCGGACGGGCTATGGCTACACCTTC,CASSEVHRTGYGYTF
NA,TRBV11-2,TRBJ2-5,NA,11,TGTGCCAGCAGCTCGGGGGAGACCCAGTACTTC,CASSSGETQYF
NA,TRBV5-4,TRBJ1-1,TRBD1,16,TGTGCCAGCAGCTTAGGGACAGGGGTGGTGAACACTGAAGCTTTCTTT,CASSLGTGVVNTEAFF
NA,TRBV11-2,TRBJ2-5,TRBD1,14,TGTGCCAGCAGCTTAAAGGGGGCCCGCGAGACCCAGTACTTC,CASSLKGARETQYF
NA,TRBV9,TRBJ2-7,NA,13,TGTGCCAGCAGCGTAGCTACAGGAGAAGAGCAGTACTTC,CASSVATGEEQYF
NA,TRBV4-3,TRBJ1-5,NA,15,TGCGCCAGCAGCCAAGAGAGGGGAGGCTATCAGCCCCAGCATTTT,CASSQERGGYQPQHF
once,TRBV12-3/TRBV12-4,TRBJ1-1,NA,12,TGTGCCAGCAGTTTAGGGGGATTTGAAGCTTTCTTT,CASSLGGFEAFF
NA,TRBV6-5,TRBJ1-1,NA,12,TGTGCCAGCCGATTTATACAGGGTGGGGCTTTCTTT,CASRFIQGGAFF